This T cell receptor (beta chain) was identified in a study of OX40 agonist ivuxolimab in advanced cancers. The overall study: Age averaged approximately 60 years (range about 23 to 80), and 82.7% were male.

The CDR3 runs 11 residues. V dropped 3 bases and J dropped 2 bases, with 2 bases sitting between them. Germline loops: CDR1 DFQATT, CDR2 SNEGSKA (reference sequence). The assay was immunoSEQ multiplex PCR, and TCRdb's table has in-frame clones only and misses some. The sample has about 84,000 clones; around four fifths are singletons. The sequences come from CD4+ or CD8+ T cells sorted from blood, collected in a trial of the OX40 agonist ivuxolimab. The receptor was derived from an adult with an advanced solid tumor such as melanoma, head and neck, liver or kidney cancer. J is TRBJ2-1 and V is TRBV20-1; D uncertain. DNA of the CDR3: TGCAGTGCTAGGGCCTACAATGAGCAGTTCTTC. Translation: CSARAYNEQFF.